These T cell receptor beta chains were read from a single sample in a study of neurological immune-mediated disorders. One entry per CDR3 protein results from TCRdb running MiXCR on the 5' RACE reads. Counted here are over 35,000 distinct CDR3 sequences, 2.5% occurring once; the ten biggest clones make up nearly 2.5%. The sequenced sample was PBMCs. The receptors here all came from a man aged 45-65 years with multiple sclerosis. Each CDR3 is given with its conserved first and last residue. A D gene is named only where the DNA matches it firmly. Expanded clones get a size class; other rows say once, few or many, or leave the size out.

CASSLMYDTQYF TGTGCCAGCAGCTTAATGTACGATACGCAGTATTTT TRBV7-2 many NA TRBJ2-3
CASSPNDNYGYTF TGTGCCAGCTCACCTAACGACAACTATGGCTACACCTTC TRBV18 many NA TRBJ1-2
CASSHSGTSGGAYTQYF TGTGCCAGCAGCCACTCCGGGACTAGCGGGGGGGCTTATACGCAGTATTTT TRBV4-2 NA TRBD2 TRBJ2-3
CASINRRGVGQQGTEAFF TGTGCCAGCATCAATAGAAGAGGGGTTGGACAGCAGGGCACTGAAGCTTTCTTT TRBV28 many NA TRBJ1-1
CASSPEGPSQPQHF TGTGCCAGCAGCCCGGAGGGTCCCAGCCAGCCCCAGCATTTT TRBV6-2/TRBV6-3 many NA TRBJ1-5
CASSVIRTGNTGELFF TGTGCCAGCAGCGTTATTCGGACAGGGAACACCGGGGAGCTGTTTTTT TRBV9 many TRBD1 TRBJ2-2
CASSLDGGVSSYEQYF TGTGCCAGCAGTTTAGATGGCGGGGTGAGCTCCTACGAGCAGTACTTC TRBV28 many NA TRBJ2-7
CASSRVGGPPHGYTF TGTGCCAGCAGCCGCGTGGGCGGGCCTCCCCATGGCTACACCTTC TRBV3-1 many NA TRBJ1-2
CASSLGQATEAFF TGTGCCAGCAGCTTAGGCCAGGCCACTGAAGCTTTCTTT TRBV11-2 medium-sized NA TRBJ1-1
CSVEGQQETQYF TGCAGCGTTGAAGGGCAACAAGAGACCCAGTACTTC TRBV29-1 many NA TRBJ2-5
CASSPRTSGAYEQYF TGTGCCAGCAGCCCCAGGACTAGCGGGGCCTACGAGCAGTACTTC TRBV7-8 many TRBD2 TRBJ2-7
CASSVVTTGGGYTF TGTGCCAGCAGCGTAGTTACCACAGGGGGTGGCTACACCTTC TRBV9 many TRBD1 TRBJ1-2
CASSVASGELFF TGTGCCAGCAGCGTAGCCTCCGGGGAGCTGTTTTTT TRBV9 many NA TRBJ2-2
CASSKNRPYGTGAGELFF TGTGCCAGCAGCAAAAATCGTCCCTATGGGACAGGGGCCGGGGAGCTGTTTTTT TRBV21-1 many NA TRBJ2-2
CASSRTGGNTGELFF TGTGCCAGCAGCAGAACCGGGGGAAACACCGGGGAGCTGTTTTTT TRBV7-3 many NA TRBJ2-2
CASSLWQSAEAFF TGCGCCAGCAGCTTGTGGCAGAGCGCTGAAGCTTTCTTT TRBV5-1 many NA TRBJ1-1
CASSYGGSGANVLTF TGCGCCAGCAGCTACGGGGGATCTGGGGCCAACGTCCTGACTTTC TRBV5-1 many NA TRBJ2-6
CASSVVGQGANEQFF TGTGCCAGCAGCGTAGTAGGACAGGGGGCCAATGAGCAGTTCTTC TRBV9 many TRBD1 TRBJ2-1
CATSRAGGYYEQYF TGTGCCACCAGCAGAGCGGGGGGCTACTACGAGCAGTACTTC TRBV15 many NA TRBJ2-7
CAISEQTGVPTDTQYF TGTGCCATCAGTGAGCAGACAGGGGTACCCACAGATACGCAGTATTTT TRBV10-3 many TRBD1 TRBJ2-3
CASSQEATGTVTNEQFF TGTGCCAGCAGCCAAGAAGCTACAGGGACTGTGACGAATGAGCAGTTCTTC TRBV3-1 many NA TRBJ2-1
CASSFSTDTQYF TGTGCCAGCAGTTTTAGCACAGATACGCAGTATTTT TRBV12-3/TRBV12-4 many NA TRBJ2-3
CASSKTGGYNSPLHF TGTGCCAGCAGCAAGACAGGGGGATATAATTCACCCCTCCACTTT TRBV7-9 many TRBD1 TRBJ1-6
CATGQGGANSPLHF TGTGCCACCGGCCAGGGGGGAGCCAATTCACCCCTCCACTTT TRBV12-3/TRBV12-4 many TRBD1 TRBJ1-6
CMLTGPEKREQYF TGCATGCTCACGGGCCCCGAAAAGCGCGAGCAGTACTTC TRBV20-1 many NA TRBJ2-7
CASSSITVADSPLHF TGTGCCAGCAGCTCAATTACAGTGGCGGATTCACCCCTCCACTTT TRBV7-9 many NA TRBJ1-6
CASSPDSRLGTIYF TGTGCCAGCAGTCCGGACAGCCGTCTGGGCACCATATATTTT TRBV6-6 many NA TRBJ1-3
CASSLVASGGQETQYF TGTGCCAGCAGCTTAGTGGCTAGCGGGGGGCAAGAGACCCAGTACTTC TRBV7-2 many TRBD2 TRBJ2-5
CASSDGGFTDTQYF TGTGCCAGCAGTGACGGCGGGTTCACAGATACGCAGTATTTT TRBV6-1 many NA TRBJ2-3
CASRRGQGVHGYTF TGTGCCAGCAGGCGGGGACAGGGGGTACATGGCTACACCTTC TRBV6-6 many TRBD1 TRBJ1-2
CASSRQVSNTEAFF TGTGCCAGCAGCCGGCAGGTTTCGAACACTGAAGCTTTCTTT TRBV7-2 many NA TRBJ1-1
CASSLTPSDTQYF TGTGCCAGCAGTTTAACCCCTTCAGATACGCAGTATTTT TRBV12-3/TRBV12-4 many NA TRBJ2-3
CASSERGRDGASPLNF TGTGCCAGCAGCGAAAGGGGTAGGGACGGAGCTTCACCCCTCAACTTT TRBV9 many NA TRBJ1-6
CASSRDIGDTGELFF TGCGCCAGCAGCCGGGACATAGGAGACACCGGGGAGCTGTTTTTT TRBV5-1 many NA TRBJ2-2
CAIRGHSGGDTEAFF TGTGCCATCAGGGGACACTCGGGAGGGGACACTGAAGCTTTCTTT TRBV10-3 many NA TRBJ1-1
CASSPDKLNEQFF TGTGCCAGCAGCCCCGACAAACTCAATGAGCAGTTCTTC TRBV11-3 many NA TRBJ2-1
CASPWEEKLFF TGTGCCAGCCCCTGGGAGGAAAAACTGTTTTTT TRBV12-3/TRBV12-4 many NA TRBJ1-4
CASSVGDTQYF TGTGCCAGCAGCGTAGGCGATACGCAGTATTTT TRBV9 many NA TRBJ2-3
CASSPGQGFTEAFF TGCGCCAGCAGCCCCGGACAGGGATTCACTGAAGCTTTCTTT TRBV5-1 many TRBD1 TRBJ1-1
CASSFRQGRPVLF TGTGCCAGCAGCTTCCGACAGGGGCGACCCGTTCTCTTT TRBV3-1 many TRBD1 TRBJ1-1
CASSSTGTGGLEQFF TGCGCCAGCAGCTCCACCGGGACAGGGGGCCTTGAGCAGTTCTTC TRBV5-1 many TRBD1 TRBJ2-1
CASRVLDEQFF TGTGCCAGCAGAGTCTTGGATGAGCAGTTCTTC TRBV6-5 many NA TRBJ2-1
CASRSGTATYEQYF TGCGCCAGCAGAAGTGGGACGGCGACCTACGAGCAGTACTTC TRBV5-1 many NA TRBJ2-7
CATSRGTNYGYTF TGTGCCACCAGCAGGGGAACTAACTATGGCTACACCTTC TRBV15 many NA TRBJ1-2
CASSEAWEIGQPQHF TGCGCCAGCAGTGAGGCGTGGGAAATTGGACAGCCCCAGCATTTT TRBV10-1 NA NA TRBJ1-5
CSVEGQSYERYF TGCAGCGTTGAAGGACAGTCCTACGAGCGGTACTTT TRBV29-1 few NA TRBJ2-7
CSVEDTGEWGNTEAFF TGCAGCGTTGAAGATACGGGGGAATGGGGCAACACTGAAGCTTTCTTT TRBV29-1 many NA TRBJ1-1
CASSLRTIGQETQYF TGTGCCAGCAGCTTGCGGACTATAGGCCAAGAGACCCAGTACTTC TRBV5-5 many NA TRBJ2-5
CASSFTSGYNEQFF TGTGCCAGCAGCTTCACTAGCGGGTACAATGAGCAGTTCTTC TRBV5-6 many TRBD2 TRBJ2-1
CASSLGGVMNTEAFF TGTGCCAGCAGCTTAGGTGGGGTTATGAACACTGAAGCTTTCTTT TRBV7-6 many NA TRBJ1-1
CSAGGGPNTGELFF TGCAGTGCTGGCGGGGGGCCGAACACCGGGGAGCTGTTTTTT TRBV20-1 many TRBD2 TRBJ2-2
CASSRQKGGTDTQYF TGTGCCAGCAGCCGCCAGAAGGGCGGCACAGATACGCAGTATTTT TRBV7-6 many NA TRBJ2-3
CATSTFYRETGSGSNQPQHF TGTGCCACCAGCACCTTCTACCGCGAGACAGGGTCTGGAAGCAATCAGCCCCAGCATTTT TRBV15 many TRBD1 TRBJ1-5
CASSQGQAGGLSSGNTIYF TGTGCCAGCAGCCAAGGGCAGGCAGGGGGCCTATCTTCTGGAAACACCATATATTTT TRBV3-1 many TRBD1 TRBJ1-3
CASSLESYGYTF TGCGCCAGCAGCTTGGAATCTTATGGCTACACCTTC TRBV5-1 many NA TRBJ1-2
CSADTTSGAYNEQFF TGCAGTGCCGATACAACTAGCGGGGCCTACAATGAGCAGTTCTTC TRBV20-1 many TRBD2 TRBJ2-1
CASSVAATNEKLFF TGTGCCAGCAGCGTAGCCGCAACTAATGAAAAACTGTTTTTT TRBV9 many NA TRBJ1-4
CASSFPVAGDTDTQYF TGTGCCAGCAGTTTTCCAGTGGCGGGGGACACAGATACGCAGTATTTT TRBV28 many TRBD2 TRBJ2-3